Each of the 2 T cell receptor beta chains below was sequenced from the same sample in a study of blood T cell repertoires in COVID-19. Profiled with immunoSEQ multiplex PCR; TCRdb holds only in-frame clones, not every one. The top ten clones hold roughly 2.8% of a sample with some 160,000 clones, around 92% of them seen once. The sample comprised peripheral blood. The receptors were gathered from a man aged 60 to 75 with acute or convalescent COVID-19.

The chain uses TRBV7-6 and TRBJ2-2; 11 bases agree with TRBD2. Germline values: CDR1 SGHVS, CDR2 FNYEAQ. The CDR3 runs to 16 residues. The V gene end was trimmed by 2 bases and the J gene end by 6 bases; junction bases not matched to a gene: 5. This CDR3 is CASSLNSGGAPGELFF. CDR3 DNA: TGTGCCAGCAGCTTAAATAGCGGGGGGGCTCCCGGGGAGCTGTTTTTT.

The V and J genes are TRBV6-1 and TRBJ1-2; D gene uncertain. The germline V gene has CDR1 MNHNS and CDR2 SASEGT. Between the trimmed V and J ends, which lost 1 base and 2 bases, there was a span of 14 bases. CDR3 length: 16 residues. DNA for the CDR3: TGTGCCAGCAGTGAAGTTTCGATACGGGGAAACTATGGCTACACCTTC. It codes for CASSEVSIRGNYGYTF.